Following are 23 T cell receptor beta chains from one sample sequenced in a study of blood T cell repertoires in COVID-19. Libraries were prepared by immunoSEQ multiplex PCR; TCRdb keeps only in-frame clonotypes and omits some of them. This table has about 230,000 clones, just over 85% appearing once. Sequencing was carried out using peripheral blood. Receptors were obtained from a man aged 45-65 years with COVID-19, enrolled during active disease.

The chain combines TRBV7-9 with TRBJ2-1; TRBD2 agrees at 10 bases. With 3 bases clipped from V and 7 bases from J, the junction kept 9 bases outside the gene matches. Germline V gives CDR1 SEHNR, CDR2 FQNEAQ (reference sequence). The CDR3 extends over 16 amino acids. The CDR3: CASSFTAGGPKNEQFF. The CDR3 nucleotides read TGTGCCAGCAGCTTTACAGCGGGAGGGCCGAAGAATGAGCAGTTCTTC.

Points on this clone: The junction departs from the called germline gene at one end, perhaps through a read error. V gene TRBV6-5 combines with J gene TRBJ1-1, with D unresolved. The CDR3 contains 15 residues. Germline CDR1 reads MNHEY; CDR2 reads SVGAGI. CDR3 sequence reads: CASSYSGSPNSEAFF. CDR3 bases: TGTGCCAGCAGTTACTCGGGCAGCCCTAACAGTGAAGCTTTCTTT.

The rearrangement joins TRBV10-3 to TRBJ2-7; 9 nucleotides agree with TRBD2. The CDR3 runs 15 residues. J lost 5 bases, V lost 8 bases, and 13 bases had no gene match. Germline values: CDR1 ENHRY, CDR2 SYGVKD. The chain's CDR3 is CAIAAGLARSHEQYF. DNA for the CDR3: TGTGCCATCGCCGCCGGACTAGCGCGTTCCCACGAGCAGTACTTC.

The rearrangement links TRBV12-3 or TRBV12-4 to TRBJ1-5; D not resolved. There are 13 residues in the CDR3. Trimming cost V 4 bases and J 7 bases, with 11 bases left between them. The CDR3 here is CASSSGPEQPQHF. The DNA of the CDR3 is TGTGCCAGCAGTTCTGGTCCCGAGCAGCCCCAGCATTTT.

A word on this clone: Compared with germline, one end of the junction differs, possibly owing to a read error. This rearrangement joins TRBV27 to TRBJ1-4, with D unclear. The CDR3 has 14 residues. Germline V gene data show CDR1 as MNHEY and CDR2 as SMNVEV (reference sequence). The CDR3 reads CASSLAGRNEKLFF. As DNA, the CDR3 is TGTGCCAGTAGTTTGGCCGGGAGAAATGAAAAACTGTTTTTT.

This clone appeared once. This chain links TRBV28 with TRBJ1-5, with D tentatively TRBD1 (6 bases). V was trimmed by 5 bases and J by 5 bases, leaving 13 bases between them. The germline CDR1 and CDR2 sequences are MDHEN and SYDVKM. This CDR3 is built from 14 residues. The CDR3 sequence: CASSAGGAHQPQHF. The DNA of the CDR3 is TGTGCCAGCAGTGCCGGGGGGGCCCATCAGCCCCAGCATTTT.

This chain connects TRBV3-1 (or the pseudogene TRBV3-2) to TRBJ1-1; no clear D. The germline gives CDR1 LGHDT, CDR2 YNNKEL (reference sequence). There are 13 residues in the CDR3. V lost 4 bases to trimming and J lost 1 base, with 7 bases between them. The CDR3 sequence: CASSPQPNTEAFF. As DNA, the CDR3 is TGTGCCAGCAGCCCACAGCCGAACACTGAAGCTTTCTTT.

The chain couples TRBV30 to TRBJ1-2; no reliable D call. The germline gives CDR1 GTSNPN, CDR2 SVGIG (reference sequence). The CDR3 runs 13 residues. V was shortened by 8 bases and J by 3 bases, with 16 bases between the two germline ends. The CDR3 sequence is CALDGRADYGYTF. The CDR3 DNA sequence: TGTGCCCTGGATGGGAGGGCTGACTATGGCTACACCTTC.

CDR3 sequence reads: CASSLSGGFRNQPQHF. In nucleotides, the CDR3 is TGTGCCAGCAGCTTGAGTGGGGGGTTTCGCAATCAGCCCCAGCATTTT. The chain joins TRBV5-6 to TRBJ1-5; D possibly corresponds to TRBD1 (5 bases). Per germline, CDR1 SGHDT and CDR2 YYEEEE. The CDR3 covers 16 residues. V was cut by 1 base and J by 2 bases, with 13 bases left in between.

This chain joins TRBV2 and TRBJ2-3; D may be TRBD1 (5 bases). Germline-derived CDR1 and CDR2 are SNHLY and FYNNEI. CDR3 size: 16 residues. Trimming cost V 3 bases and J 3 bases, with 16 bases left between them. The CDR3 reads CASSEVGPAGTDTQYF. The CDR3, as DNA: TGTGCCAGCAGTGAGGTAGGGCCGGCAGGGACAGATACGCAGTATTTT.

V is TRBV7-2 and J is TRBJ2-7; D possibly corresponds to TRBD1 (6 bases). Trimming pared 5 bases from V and 3 bases from J, leaving 17 bases between. CDR3 size: 15 residues. The germline V gene encodes CDR1 SGHTA and CDR2 FQGNSA. The CDR3 DNA sequence: TGTGCCAGCAGCAACACCGGACAGAGTCTCTACGAGCAGTACTTC. Translated, it gives CASSNTGQSLYEQYF. Combining the CDR3 with reference TRBV7-2 and TRBJ2-7 gives the whole variable domain GAGVSQSPSNKVTEKGKDVELRCDPISGHTALYWYRQSLGQGLEFLIYFQGNSAPDKSGLPSDRFSAERTGGSVSTLTIQRTQQEDSAVYLCASSNTGQSLYEQYFGPGTRLTVT.

V is TRBV6-2 or TRBV6-3 and J is TRBJ2-3; TRBD2 matches at 11 bases. This CDR3 comprises 18 residues. V was clipped by 4 bases and J by 3 bases; unmatched bases: 12. The germline V gene has CDR1 MNHEY and CDR2 SVGEGT. DNA of the CDR3: TGTGCCAGCAGTTCCTGGACTAGCGGGCTATCCCATACAGATACGCAGTATTTT. It translates to CASSSWTSGLSHTDTQYF.

The chain is built from TRBV30 and TRBJ2-1, with a weak D call TRBD2 (5 bases). Germline CDR1 and CDR2: GTSNPN and SVGIG (reference sequence). The CDR3 totals 14 residues. V lost 0 bases, J lost 6 bases, and 12 bases lay in between. The DNA for the CDR3 is TGTGCCTGGAGTGTAGGTTTTCGGGGCAATGAGCAGTTCTTC. Its protein product is CAWSVGFRGNEQFF.

The chain recombines TRBV6-2 or TRBV6-3 with TRBJ1-1; D call uncertain. The length of the CDR3 is 12 residues. Germline assignment: CDR1 MNHEY and CDR2 SVGEGT. V lost 6 bases to trimming and J lost 4 bases, with 9 bases between them. The CDR3 loop reads CASSPLGTEAFF. In DNA, the CDR3 is TGTGCCAGCAGCCCCCTCGGCACTGAAGCTTTCTTT.

The chain recombines TRBV6-2 or TRBV6-3 with TRBJ2-1; D is perhaps TRBD1 (6 bases). CDR1 and CDR2 (germline): MNHEY, SVGEGT. V was trimmed by 5 bases and J by 0 bases, leaving 14 bases between them. This CDR3 has 16 amino acids. This CDR3 reads CASSVGAPGSYNEQFF. As DNA, the CDR3 is TGTGCCAGCAGTGTGGGGGCCCCCGGCTCCTACAATGAGCAGTTCTTC.

The rearrangement joins TRBV7-9 to TRBJ2-1; no definite D call. Deletions cut 1 base from V and 4 bases from J, with 8 bases between. From germline, CDR1 is SEHNR and CDR2 FQNEAQ (reference sequence). CDR3 length: 14 amino acids. CDR3 sequence (DNA): TGTGCCAGCAGCTTAGTGCAGGAATACAATGAGCAGTTCTTC. This translates into CASSLVQEYNEQFF.

This clone was found once. The chain uses TRBV7-6 and TRBJ2-7; D is possibly TRBD2 (7 bases). Trimming left V 1 base short and J 6 bases short, with 19 bases between. Germline CDR1 and CDR2: SGHVS and FNYEAQ. The length of the CDR3 is 16 residues. CDR3 DNA: TGTGCCAGCAGCTTAGATGTAGTCAACAGGGAGGGCGAGCAGTACTTC. Encoded protein: CASSLDVVNREGEQYF. Supplemented by reference TRBV7-6 and TRBJ2-7, the full variable domain reads GAGVSQSPRYKVTKRGQDVALRCDPISGHVSLYWYRQALGQGPEFLTYFNYEAQQDKSGLPNDRFSAERPEGSISTLTIQRTEQRDSAMYRCASSLDVVNREGEQYFGPGTRLTVT.

This chain connects TRBV19 to TRBJ2-1, with 10 bases matching TRBD2. Trimming cost V 6 bases and J 4 bases; bases outside gene matches: 3. Germline V gives CDR1 LNHDA, CDR2 SQIVND (reference sequence). The CDR3 extends over 14 amino acids. The CDR3 loop is CASRSGRVYNEQFF. Here the CDR3 DNA reads TGTGCCAGTAGGAGCGGGAGGGTATACAATGAGCAGTTCTTC.

The chain employs TRBV5-4 and TRBJ2-7, with unresolved D. The CDR3 is made up of 14 amino acids. The V and J ends lost 3 bases and 3 bases respectively, with 13 bases between them. Germline CDR1 SGHNT, CDR2 YYREEE (reference sequence). The CDR3 DNA reads as TGTGCCAGCAGCTCTTTCCCGAAGAGCTACGAGCAGTACTTC. Translation: CASSSFPKSYEQYF.

The J gene is TRBJ1-1, the V gene TRBV11-1, with 10 bases identical to TRBD1. V lost 5 bases, J lost 1 base, and 4 bases stayed unmatched. This CDR3 is 15 amino acids long. Germline assignment: CDR1 SGHAT and CDR2 FQDESV (reference sequence). The CDR3, as DNA: TGTGCCAGCAGCCCTCGGACAGGGGGGAACACTGAAGCTTTCTTT. This codes for CASSPRTGGNTEAFF.

This clone was recorded a few times. The gene calls are TRBV7-6 and TRBJ1-5; TRBD1 aligns across 9 bases. Germline V gene sequence: CDR1 SGHVS, CDR2 FNYEAQ. CDR3 length equals 16 residues. V trimming: 5 bases; J trimming: 3 bases; junction bases outside the gene matches: 8. CDR3 amino acids: CASSARQGVNNQPQHF. The CDR3 DNA is TGTGCCAGCAGCGCCAGACAGGGGGTCAACAATCAGCCCCAGCATTTT.

The chain is built from TRBV6-2 or TRBV6-3 and TRBJ1-1, with TRBD1 as a possible D gene (5 bases). V lost 5 bases and J 10 bases, leaving 14 bases between the germline ends. The CDR3 spans 12 residues. The germline gives CDR1 MNHEY, CDR2 SVGEGT. CDR3 protein: CASSPTTARAFF. The CDR3 region has the DNA TGTGCCAGCAGTCCAACGACAGCGCGAGCTTTCTTT.

The chain links TRBV5-4 to TRBJ1-1; TRBD1 matches at 7 bases. J lost 0 bases, V lost 4 bases, and 6 bases had no gene match. The CDR3 runs 15 residues. In germline, CDR1 is SGHNT, CDR2 YYREEE (reference sequence). CDR3 loop: CASSIPTGLNTEAFF. CDR3 sequence (DNA): TGTGCCAGCAGCATCCCGACAGGGCTGAACACTGAAGCTTTCTTT.